The 9 T cell receptor beta chains given below trace back to one sample, sequenced in a study of T-cell reconstitution after alpha-beta-depleted transplantation in children. Preparation of the TCRbeta library involved a method that used unique molecular identifiers. TCRdb ran MiXCR on the PCR reads and lists one entry per CDR3 protein. The sample holds about 440,000 distinct CDR3 sequences, around 46% seen once. The sequencing used PBMCs, collected before TCRalphabeta/CD19-depleted stem cell transplant. These receptors were obtained from a girl aged 2 to 9 with aplastic anemia, due to receive a stem cell transplant.

The chain employs TRBV20-1 and TRBJ2-5; D remains unclear. Trimming stripped 0 bases from V and 5 bases from J, with 7 bases between. Germline V gives CDR1 DFQATT, CDR2 SNEGSKA (reference sequence). The CDR3 is 12 amino acids. The CDR3 region has the DNA TGCAGTGCTAGAGAAGGGCGGGAGACCCAGTACTTC. Amino acids: CSAREGRETQYF.

This clonotype was seen a handful of times. The chain has TRBV27 and TRBJ2-5, with 7 bases matching TRBD2. After removal of 5 bases from V and 0 bases from J, the junction contained 9 bases not matched to a gene. The germline V gene encodes CDR1 MNHEY and CDR2 SMNVEV (reference sequence). The CDR3 is 16 residues long. The CDR3 region is CASSQTGLADQETQYF. The CDR3 DNA reads TGTGCCAGCAGTCAAACGGGCCTAGCGGACCAAGAGACCCAGTACTTC.

This clonotype was detected once. This rearrangement joins TRBV5-5 to TRBJ1-1; D not resolved. The germline V gene encodes CDR1 SGHKS and CDR2 YYEKEE (reference sequence). The V end was cut by 3 bases, the J end by 3 bases, with 9 bases between. The CDR3 totals 13 residues. The DNA of the CDR3 is TGTGCCAGCAGCTCCTCGATACACACTGAAGCTTTCTTT. This encodes CASSSSIHTEAFF.

Only a few counts were recorded for this clonotype. V usage is TRBV7-3 and J usage is TRBJ2-1; 12 positions agree with TRBD2. The J segment lost 3 bases and the V segment lost 6 bases, leaving 6 bases of the junction unmatched. This CDR3 spans 16 amino acids. From germline, CDR1 is SGHTA and CDR2 FQGTGA. CDR3 nucleotide sequence: TGTGCCAGCAGACGTAGACTAGCGGGAGTCTACAATGAGCAGTTCTTC. Its translation: CASRRRLAGVYNEQFF.

This clonotype was seen many times. The chain carries TRBV7-3 and TRBJ2-1; TRBD2 matches 15 bases. The V and J ends lost 4 bases and 8 bases, in that order; junction bases with no gene match: 12. This CDR3 has 18 amino acids. CDR1 and CDR2 (germline): SGHTA, FQGTGA. The CDR3 here is CASSSPGLAGGVVDEQFF. The CDR3, as DNA: TGTGCCAGCAGCTCTCCGGGACTAGCGGGAGGTGTCGTAGATGAGCAGTTCTTC. The full variable domain, completed using reference TRBV7-3 and TRBJ2-1, is GAGVSQTPSNKVTEKGKYVELRCDPISGHTALYWYRQSLGQGPEFLIYFQGTGAADDSGLPNDRFFAVRPEGSVSTLKIQRTERGDSAVYLCASSSPGLAGGVVDEQFFGPGTRLTVL.

This clonotype has just a few counts. The J gene is TRBJ2-1, the V gene TRBV7-6; 9 bases line up with TRBD2. The CDR3 spans 15 residues. The V and J ends lost 5 bases and 5 bases, in that order; junction bases with no gene match: 7. Germline values: CDR1 SGHVS, CDR2 FNYEAQ. The CDR3 bases are TGTGCCAGCAGCCCGCTAGCGGGGCCTAACAATGAGCAGTTCTTC. It yields the protein CASSPLAGPNNEQFF.

The chain joins TRBV5-1 to TRBJ2-5, with a possible D match to TRBD2 (5 bases). CDR1 SGHRS and CDR2 YFSETQ come from the germline V gene. Trimming took 4 bases from V and 3 from J, leaving 19 bases between them. The length of the CDR3 is 16 residues. This CDR3 reads CASSVRAGLLEETQYF. CDR3 DNA sequence: TGCGCCAGCAGCGTCCGGGCTGGACTGCTAGAAGAGACCCAGTACTTC.

This clonotype was seen ten or more times. The chain employs TRBV12-3 or TRBV12-4 and TRBJ2-1, with D maybe TRBD2 (6 bases). The CDR3 runs to 15 residues. V dropped 3 bases and J dropped 6 bases, with 15 bases sitting between them. This chain's CDR3 is CASSLRTSPSNEQFF. The DNA of the CDR3 is TGTGCCAGCAGTTTGAGAACTAGCCCTAGCAATGAGCAGTTCTTC.

The chain employs TRBV7-8 and TRBJ2-7; tentative D call: TRBD1 (6 bases). Germline-derived CDR1 and CDR2 are SGHVS and FQNEAQ. Trimming cost V 5 bases and J 6 bases, with 17 bases left between them. The CDR3 is made up of 14 amino acids. The chain's CDR3 is CASSRDTRASEQYF. In nucleotides, the CDR3 is TGTGCCAGCAGCCGGGACACTCGGGCGTCCGAGCAGTACTTC.